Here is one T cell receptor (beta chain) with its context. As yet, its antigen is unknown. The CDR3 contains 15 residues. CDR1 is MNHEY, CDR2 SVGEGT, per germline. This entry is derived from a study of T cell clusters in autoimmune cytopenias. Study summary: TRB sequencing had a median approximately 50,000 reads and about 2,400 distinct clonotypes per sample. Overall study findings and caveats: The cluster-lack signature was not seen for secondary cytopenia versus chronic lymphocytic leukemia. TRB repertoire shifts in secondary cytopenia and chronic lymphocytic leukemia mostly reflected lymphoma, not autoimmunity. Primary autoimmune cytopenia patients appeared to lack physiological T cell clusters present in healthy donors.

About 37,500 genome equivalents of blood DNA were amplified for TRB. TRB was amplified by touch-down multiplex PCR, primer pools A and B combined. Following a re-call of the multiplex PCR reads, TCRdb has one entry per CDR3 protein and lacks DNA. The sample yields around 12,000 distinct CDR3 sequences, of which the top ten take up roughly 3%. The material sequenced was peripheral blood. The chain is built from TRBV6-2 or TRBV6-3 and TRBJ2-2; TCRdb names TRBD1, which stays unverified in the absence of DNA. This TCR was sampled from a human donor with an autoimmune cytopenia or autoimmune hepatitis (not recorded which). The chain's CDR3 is CASSWTGKNTGELFF.